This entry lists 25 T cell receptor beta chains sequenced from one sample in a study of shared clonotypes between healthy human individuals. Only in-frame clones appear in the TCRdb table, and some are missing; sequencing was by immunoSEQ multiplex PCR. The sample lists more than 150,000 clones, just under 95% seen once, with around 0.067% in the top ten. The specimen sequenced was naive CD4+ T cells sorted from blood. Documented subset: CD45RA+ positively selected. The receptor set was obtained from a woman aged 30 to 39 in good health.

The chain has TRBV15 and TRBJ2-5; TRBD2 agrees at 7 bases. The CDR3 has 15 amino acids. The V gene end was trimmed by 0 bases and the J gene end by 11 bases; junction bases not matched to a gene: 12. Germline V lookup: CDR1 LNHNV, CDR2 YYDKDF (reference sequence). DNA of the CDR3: TGTGCCACCAGCAGAGAGAGAGCGGGGACGGGGGAGCAGTACTTC. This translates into CATSRERAGTGEQYF.

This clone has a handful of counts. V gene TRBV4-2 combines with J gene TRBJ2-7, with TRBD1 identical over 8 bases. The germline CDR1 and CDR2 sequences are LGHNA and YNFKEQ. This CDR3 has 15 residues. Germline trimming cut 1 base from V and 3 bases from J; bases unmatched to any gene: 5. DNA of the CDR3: TGTGCCAGCAGCCAAGGACGGGGACAGGTCTACGAGCAGTACTTC. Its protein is CASSQGRGQVYEQYF.

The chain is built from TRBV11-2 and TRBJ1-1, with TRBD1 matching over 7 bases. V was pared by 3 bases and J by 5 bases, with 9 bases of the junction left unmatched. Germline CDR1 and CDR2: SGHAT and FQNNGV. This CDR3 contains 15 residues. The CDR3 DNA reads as TGTGCCAGCAGCTTTACCAGGGGGTATGGTACTGAAGCTTTCTTT. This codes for CASSFTRGYGTEAFF.

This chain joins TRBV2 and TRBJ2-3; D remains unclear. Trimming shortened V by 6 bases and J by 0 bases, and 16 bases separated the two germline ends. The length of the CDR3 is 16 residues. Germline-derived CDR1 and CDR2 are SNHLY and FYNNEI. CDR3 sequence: CASSLNRPPSTDTQYF. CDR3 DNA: TGTGCCAGCAGCCTAAATAGACCTCCTAGCACAGATACGCAGTATTTT.

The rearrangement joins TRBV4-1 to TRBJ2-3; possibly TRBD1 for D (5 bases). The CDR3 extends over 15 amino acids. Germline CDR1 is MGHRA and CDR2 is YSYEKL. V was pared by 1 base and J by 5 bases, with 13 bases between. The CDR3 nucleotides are TGCGCCAGCAGCCAAGGGGGCGGTGGCGGAGATACGCAGTATTTT. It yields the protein CASSQGGGGGDTQYF.

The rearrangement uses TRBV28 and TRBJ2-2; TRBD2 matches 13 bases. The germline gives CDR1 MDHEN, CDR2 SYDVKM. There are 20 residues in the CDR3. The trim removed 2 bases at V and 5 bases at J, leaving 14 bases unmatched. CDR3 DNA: TGTGCCAGCAGTTTAGGTTCGCTAAGGACTAGCGGGAGTCTTACCGGGGAGCTGTTTTTT. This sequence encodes CASSLGSLRTSGSLTGELFF. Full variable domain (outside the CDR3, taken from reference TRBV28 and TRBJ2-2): DVKVTQSSRYLVKRTGEKVFLECVQDMDHENMFWYRQDPGLGLRLIYFSYDVKMKEKGDIPEGYSVSREKKERFSLILESASTNQTSMYLCASSLGSLRTSGSLTGELFFGEGSRLTVL.

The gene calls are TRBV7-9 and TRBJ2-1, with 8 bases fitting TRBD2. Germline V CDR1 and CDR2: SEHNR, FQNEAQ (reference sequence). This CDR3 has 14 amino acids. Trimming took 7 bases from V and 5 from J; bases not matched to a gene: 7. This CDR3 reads CASMLLAADNEQFF. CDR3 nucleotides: TGTGCCAGCATGCTACTAGCGGCTGACAATGAGCAGTTCTTC. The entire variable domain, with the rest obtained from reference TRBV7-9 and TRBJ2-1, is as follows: DTGVSQNPRHKITKRGQNVTFRCDPISEHNRLYWYRQTLGQGPEFLTYFQNEAQLEKSRLLSDRFSAERPKGSFSTLEIQRTEQGDSAMYLCASMLLAADNEQFFGPGTRLTVL.

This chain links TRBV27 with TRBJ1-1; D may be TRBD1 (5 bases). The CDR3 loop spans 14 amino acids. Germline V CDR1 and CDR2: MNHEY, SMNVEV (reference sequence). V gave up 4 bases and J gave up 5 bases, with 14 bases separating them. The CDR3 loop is CASSYRGVGTEAFF. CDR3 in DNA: TGTGCCAGCAGTTACCGGGGGGTTGGGACTGAAGCTTTCTTT.

The CDR3 here is CASGGTGNQPQHF. In DNA form, the CDR3 reads TGTGCCAGCGGAGGGACAGGGAATCAGCCCCAGCATTTT. The chain couples TRBV28 to TRBJ1-5, with 9 bases lining up with TRBD1. CDR3 size: 13 residues. The trim removed 8 bases at V and 4 bases at J, leaving 3 bases unmatched. The V gene's germline CDR1 is MDHEN and CDR2 SYDVKM. Variable domain in full (rest from reference TRBV28 and TRBJ1-5): DVKVTQSSRYLVKRTGEKVFLECVQDMDHENMFWYRQDPGLGLRLIYFSYDVKMKEKGDIPEGYSVSREKKERFSLILESASTNQTSMYLCASGGTGNQPQHFGDGTRLSIL.

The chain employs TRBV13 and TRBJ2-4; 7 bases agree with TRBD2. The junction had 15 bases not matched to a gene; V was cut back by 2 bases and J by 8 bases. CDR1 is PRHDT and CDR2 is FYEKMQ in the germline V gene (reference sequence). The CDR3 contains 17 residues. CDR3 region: CASSLRVASGLGDIQYF. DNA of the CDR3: TGTGCCAGCAGCTTAAGGGTGGCTAGCGGCCTCGGGGACATTCAGTACTTC.

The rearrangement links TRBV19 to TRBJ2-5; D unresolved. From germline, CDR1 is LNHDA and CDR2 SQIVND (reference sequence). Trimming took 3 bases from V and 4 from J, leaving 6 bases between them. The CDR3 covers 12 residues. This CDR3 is CASSMSRETQYF. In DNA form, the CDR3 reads TGTGCCAGTAGTATGTCCAGAGAGACCCAGTACTTC.

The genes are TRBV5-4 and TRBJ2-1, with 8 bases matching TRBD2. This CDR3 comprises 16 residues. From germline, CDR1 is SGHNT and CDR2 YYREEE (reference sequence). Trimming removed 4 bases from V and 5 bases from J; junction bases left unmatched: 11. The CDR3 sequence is CASSPGGLAGDNEQFF. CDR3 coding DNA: TGTGCCAGCAGCCCGGGAGGCCTAGCGGGTGACAATGAGCAGTTCTTC.

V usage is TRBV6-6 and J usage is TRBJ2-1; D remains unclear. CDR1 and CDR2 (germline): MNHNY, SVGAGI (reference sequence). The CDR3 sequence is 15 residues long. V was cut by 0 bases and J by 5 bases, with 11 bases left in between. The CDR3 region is CASSYSKFLNNEQFF. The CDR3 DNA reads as TGTGCCAGCAGTTACTCGAAATTTCTGAACAATGAGCAGTTCTTC.

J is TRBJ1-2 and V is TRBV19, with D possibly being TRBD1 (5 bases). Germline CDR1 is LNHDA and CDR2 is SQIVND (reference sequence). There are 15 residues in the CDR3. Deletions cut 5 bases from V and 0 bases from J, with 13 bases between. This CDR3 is CASSLPGRANYGYTF. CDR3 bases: TGTGCCAGTAGTCTCCCCGGCAGGGCTAACTATGGCTACACCTTC.

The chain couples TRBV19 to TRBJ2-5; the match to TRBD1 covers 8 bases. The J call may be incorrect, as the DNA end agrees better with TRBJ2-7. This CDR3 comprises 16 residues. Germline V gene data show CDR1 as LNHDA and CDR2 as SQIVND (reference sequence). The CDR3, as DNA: TGTGCCAGTAGTCGCAGATTGGACAGGGACGTCCCCGAGCAGTACTTC. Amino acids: CASSRRLDRDVPEQYF.

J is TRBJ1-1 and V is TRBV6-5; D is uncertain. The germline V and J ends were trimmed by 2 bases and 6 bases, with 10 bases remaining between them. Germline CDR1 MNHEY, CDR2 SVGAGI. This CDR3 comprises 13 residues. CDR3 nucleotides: TGTGCCAGCAGTTACCGAGACGGGGCTGAAGCTTTCTTT. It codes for CASSYRDGAEAFF.

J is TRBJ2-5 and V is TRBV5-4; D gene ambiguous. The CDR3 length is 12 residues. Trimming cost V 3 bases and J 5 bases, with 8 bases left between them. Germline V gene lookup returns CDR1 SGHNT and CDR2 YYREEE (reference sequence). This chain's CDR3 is CASSSLGETQYF. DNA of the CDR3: TGTGCCAGCAGCTCGTTGGGGGAGACCCAGTACTTC.

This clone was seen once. The CDR3 DNA reads TGCGCCAGCAGCTTGGGGGGACTAGCGGAGACAGATACGCAGTATTTT. As protein: CASSLGGLAETDTQYF. The rearrangement joins TRBV5-1 to TRBJ2-3; 11 bases align to TRBD2. V dropped 0 bases and J dropped 3; count of bases not matched to a gene: 3. Germline V CDR1 and CDR2: SGHRS, YFSETQ. This CDR3 comprises 16 residues.

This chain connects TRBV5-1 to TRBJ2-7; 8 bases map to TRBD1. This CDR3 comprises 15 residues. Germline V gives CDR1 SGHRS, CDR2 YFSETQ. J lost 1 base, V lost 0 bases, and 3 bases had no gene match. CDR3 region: CASSLGTGISYEQYF. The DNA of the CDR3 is TGCGCCAGCAGCTTGGGGACAGGGATATCCTACGAGCAGTACTTC.

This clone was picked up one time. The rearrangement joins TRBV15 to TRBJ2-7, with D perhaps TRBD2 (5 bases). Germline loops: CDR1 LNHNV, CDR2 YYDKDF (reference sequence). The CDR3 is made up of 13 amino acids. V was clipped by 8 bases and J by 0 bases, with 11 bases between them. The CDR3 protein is CATSEGYSYEQYF. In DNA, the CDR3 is TGTGCCACCTCAGAGGGCTACTCCTACGAGCAGTACTTC.

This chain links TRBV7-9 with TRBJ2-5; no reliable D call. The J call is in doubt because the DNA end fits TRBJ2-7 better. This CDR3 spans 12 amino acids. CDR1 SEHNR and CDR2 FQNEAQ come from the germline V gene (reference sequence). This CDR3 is CASSLLSGEQYF. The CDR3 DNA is TGTGCCAGCAGCTTATTGTCCGGCGAGCAGTACTTC.

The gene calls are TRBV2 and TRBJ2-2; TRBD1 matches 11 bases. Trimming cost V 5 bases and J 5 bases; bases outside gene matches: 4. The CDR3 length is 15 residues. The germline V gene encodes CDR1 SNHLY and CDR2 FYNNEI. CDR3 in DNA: TGTGCCAGCAGTCAGGGGACAGGGGGGACCGGGGAGCTGTTTTTT. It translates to CASSQGTGGTGELFF.

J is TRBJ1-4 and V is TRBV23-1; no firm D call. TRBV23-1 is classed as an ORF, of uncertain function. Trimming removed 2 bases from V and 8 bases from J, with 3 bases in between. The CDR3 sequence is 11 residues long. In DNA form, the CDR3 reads TGCGCCAGCAGTCAAGGGGAAAAACTGTTTTTT. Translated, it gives CASSQGEKLFF.

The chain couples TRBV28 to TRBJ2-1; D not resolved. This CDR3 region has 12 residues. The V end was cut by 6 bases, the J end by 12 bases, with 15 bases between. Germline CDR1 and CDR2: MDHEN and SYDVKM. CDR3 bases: TGTGCCAGCAGGTCTAAGTGGGAACGGCAGTTCTTC. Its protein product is CASRSKWERQFF.

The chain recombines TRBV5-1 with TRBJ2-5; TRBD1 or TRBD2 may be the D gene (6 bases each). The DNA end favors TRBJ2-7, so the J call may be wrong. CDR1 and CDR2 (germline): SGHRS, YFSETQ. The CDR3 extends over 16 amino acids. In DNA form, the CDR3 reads TGCGCCAGCAGCCGGGGGCAGGGAGCTCTGGTTTACGAGCAGTACTTC. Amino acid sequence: CASSRGQGALVYEQYF.